This T cell receptor (beta chain) was identified in a study of blood T cells in healthy people across ages. The study, taken as a whole, reports: Higher diversity and more naive CD4+ cells were features of long-lived donors, compared to aged donors.

Germline V lookup: CDR1 SGHTA, CDR2 FQGNSA. The CDR3 runs 14 residues. A second 7 to 11 cycle PCR used barcoded and J-beta primers. Using its own MiXCR run on the 5' RACE reads, TCRdb lists one record per CDR3 protein. This sample yields about 780,000 distinct CDR3 sequences, of which about 47% are seen a single time; around 18% belongs to the top ten. Only one count was recorded for this clonotype. What it recognizes is unknown. A read error may produce the germline difference seen at one junction end. Ranging in age from about 6 to 100, the donors were healthy Caucasian individuals from Russia. The authors drew around 9.4 milliliters of peripheral blood from each donor.

Source material: blood. This clonotype originated in a man older than 75 in good health. The V gene is TRBV7-2, the J gene TRBJ1-2; D is possibly TRBD1 (6 bases). CDR3 bases: TGTGCCTGCAGCTTAGGGACAAGGATATATGGCTACACCTTC. As protein: CACSLGTRIYGYTF.